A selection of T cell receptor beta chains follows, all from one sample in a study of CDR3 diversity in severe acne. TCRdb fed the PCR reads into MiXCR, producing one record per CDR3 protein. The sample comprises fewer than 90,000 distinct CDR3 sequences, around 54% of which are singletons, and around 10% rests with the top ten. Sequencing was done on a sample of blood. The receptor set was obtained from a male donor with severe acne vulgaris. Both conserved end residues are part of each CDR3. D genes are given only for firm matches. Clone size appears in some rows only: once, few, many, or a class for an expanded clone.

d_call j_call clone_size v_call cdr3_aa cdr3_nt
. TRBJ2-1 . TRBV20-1 CSANRQGF TGCAGTGCTAACCGGCAGGGGTTC
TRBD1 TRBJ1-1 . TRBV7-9 CASSPPGQGIGEAFF TGTGCCAGCAGCCCCCCGGGACAGGGAATCGGTGAAGCTTTCTTT
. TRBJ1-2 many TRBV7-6 CASSLTENYGYTF TGTGCCAGCAGCTTGACGGAGAACTATGGCTACACCTTC
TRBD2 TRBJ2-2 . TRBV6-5 CASGRAAMAGELFF TGTGCCAGCGGGAGGGCCGCTATGGCCGGGGAGCTGTTTTTT
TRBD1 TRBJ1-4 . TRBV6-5 CASSRGQTNEKLFF TGTGCCAGCAGCCGGGGACAGACTAATGAAAAACTGTTTTTT
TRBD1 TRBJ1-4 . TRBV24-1 CATSDNRDRETNEKLFF TGTGCCACCAGTGACAACCGGGACAGGGAGACTAATGAAAAACTGTTTTTT
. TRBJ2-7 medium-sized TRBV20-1 CSARDFEQYF TGCAGTGCTAGAGATTTCGAGCAGTACTTC
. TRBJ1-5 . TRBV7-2 CASSFDPNQPQHF TGTGCCAGCAGCTTTGACCCGAATCAGCCCCAGCATTTT
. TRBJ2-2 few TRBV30 CAWSVLRNTGELFF TGTGCCTGGAGTGTACTTCGGAACACCGGGGAGCTGTTTTTT
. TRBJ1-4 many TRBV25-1 CANAELDEKLFF TGTGCCAACGCTGAATTGGATGAAAAACTGTTTTTT
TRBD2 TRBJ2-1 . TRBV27 CASSVKRDLPYNEQFF TGTGCCAGCAGTGTAAAGCGGGACTTACCCTACAATGAGCAGTTCTTC
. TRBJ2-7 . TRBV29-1 CSVAWGYEQYF TGCAGCGTTGCCTGGGGCTACGAGCAGTACTTC
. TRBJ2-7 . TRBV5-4 CASSPQGSEQYF TGTGCCAGCAGCCCCCAAGGTTCCGAGCAGTACTTC
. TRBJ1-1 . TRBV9 CASSAGDRLNTEAFF TGTGCCAGCAGCGCCGGGGACCGGCTGAACACTGAAGCTTTCTTT
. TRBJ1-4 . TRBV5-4 CASSLFPMQNEKLFF TGTGCCAGCAGCTTGTTCCCGATGCAAAATGAAAAACTGTTTTTT
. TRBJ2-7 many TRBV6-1 CASTGTESSYEQYF TGTGCCAGCACCGGGACGGAGAGCTCCTACGAGCAGTACTTC
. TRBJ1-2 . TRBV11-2 CASSPDRVNYGYTF TGTGCCAGCAGCCCCGATCGGGTTAACTATGGCTACACCTTC
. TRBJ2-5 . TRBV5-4 CASGLVVGVTQETQYF TGTGCCAGCGGCTTGGTCGTCGGAGTTACACAAGAGACCCAGTACTTC
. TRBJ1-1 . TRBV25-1 CASSFGGGWTEAFF TGTGCCAGCAGTTTTGGGGGCGGGTGGACTGAAGCTTTCTTT
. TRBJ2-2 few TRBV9 CASSVGGWGLGGELFF TGTGCCAGCAGCGTAGGAGGCTGGGGGCTTGGCGGGGAGCTGTTTTTT
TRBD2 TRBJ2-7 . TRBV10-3 CAISAGGLAGPYEQYF TGTGCCATCAGTGCAGGAGGACTAGCGGGTCCCTACGAGCAGTACTTC
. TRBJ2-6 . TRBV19 CASSIPGFSGANVLTF TGTGCCAGTAGTATTCCAGGATTCTCTGGGGCCAACGTCCTGACTTTC
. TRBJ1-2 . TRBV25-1 CASARTSGRDGYTF TGTGCCAGCGCCCGGACATCGGGGAGGGATGGCTACACCTTC
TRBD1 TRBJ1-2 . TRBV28 CASSPPWTGLANYGYTF TGTGCCAGCAGTCCACCTTGGACAGGCTTAGCTAACTATGGCTACACCTTC